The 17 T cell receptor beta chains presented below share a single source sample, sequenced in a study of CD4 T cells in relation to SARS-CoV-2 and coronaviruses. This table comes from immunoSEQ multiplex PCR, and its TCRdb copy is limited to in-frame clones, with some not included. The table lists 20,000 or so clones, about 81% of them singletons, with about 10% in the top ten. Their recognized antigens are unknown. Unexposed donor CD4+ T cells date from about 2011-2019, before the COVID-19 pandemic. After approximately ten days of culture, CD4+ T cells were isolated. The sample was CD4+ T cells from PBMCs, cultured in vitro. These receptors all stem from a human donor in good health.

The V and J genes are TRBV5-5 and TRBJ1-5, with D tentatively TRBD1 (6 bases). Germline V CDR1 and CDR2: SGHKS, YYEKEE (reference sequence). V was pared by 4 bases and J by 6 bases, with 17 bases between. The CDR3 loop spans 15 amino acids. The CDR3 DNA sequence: TGTGCCAGCAGCACGGGGGGCAGGGGTGTTCAGCCCCAGCATTTT. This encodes CASSTGGRGVQPQHF.

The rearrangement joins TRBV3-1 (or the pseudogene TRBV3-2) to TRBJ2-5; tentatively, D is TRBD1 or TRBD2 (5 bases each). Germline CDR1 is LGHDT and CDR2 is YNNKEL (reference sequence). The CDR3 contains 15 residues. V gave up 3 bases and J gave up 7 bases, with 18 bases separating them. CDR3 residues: CASSHPGTRAGTQYF. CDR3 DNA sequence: TGTGCCAGCAGCCACCCCGGGACCAGGGCAGGGACCCAGTACTTC.

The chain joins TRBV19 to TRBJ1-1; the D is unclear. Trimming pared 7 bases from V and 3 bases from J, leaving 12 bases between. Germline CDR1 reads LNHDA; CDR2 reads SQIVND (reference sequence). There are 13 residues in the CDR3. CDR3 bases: TGTGCCAGTAATCCGCGTGGCGACACTGAAGCTTTCTTT. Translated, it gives CASNPRGDTEAFF.

The DNA for the CDR3 is TGCGCCAGCAGCTTAACTCAGGGTTGGGGCGAGCAGTACTTC. Its protein product is CASSLTQGWGEQYF. V usage is TRBV5-1 and J usage is TRBJ2-7; maybe TRBD1 (5 bases). Germline CDR1 reads SGHRS; CDR2 reads YFSETQ. The length of the CDR3 is 14 residues. The V and J ends lost 2 bases and 6 bases respectively, with 15 bases between them.

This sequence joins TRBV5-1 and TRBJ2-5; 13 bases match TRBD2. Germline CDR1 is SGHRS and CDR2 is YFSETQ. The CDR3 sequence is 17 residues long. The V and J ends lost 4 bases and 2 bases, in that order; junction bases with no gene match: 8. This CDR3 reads CASSHRLAGGQQETQYF. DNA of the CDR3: TGCGCCAGCAGCCACAGACTAGCGGGAGGACAACAAGAGACCCAGTACTTC.

Written as DNA, the CDR3 is TGTGCCAGCAGCTCAGGAGACAGGGAGGAAAAACTGTTTTTT. It encodes CASSSGDREEKLFF. This sequence joins TRBV11-2 and TRBJ1-4; 7 bases are shared with TRBD1. CDR1 SGHAT and CDR2 FQNNGV come from the germline V gene. Trimming took 4 bases from V and 8 from J; bases not matched to a gene: 7. The CDR3 loop spans 14 amino acids.

DNA of the CDR3: TGTGCCAGCAGTTTACTTGGGGCTGCCTATGCCGCTGAAGCTTTCTTT. Amino acid sequence: CASSLLGAAYAAEAFF. V is TRBV28 and J is TRBJ1-1; D might be TRBD1 (5 bases). This CDR3 has 16 residues. The germline V gene encodes CDR1 MDHEN and CDR2 SYDVKM. V lost 2 bases and J lost 6, with 19 bases in between.

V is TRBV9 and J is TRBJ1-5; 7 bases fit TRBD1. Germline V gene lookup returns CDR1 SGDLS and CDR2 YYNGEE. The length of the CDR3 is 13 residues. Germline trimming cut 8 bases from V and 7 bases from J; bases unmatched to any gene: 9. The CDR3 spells CASRQGKHQPQHF. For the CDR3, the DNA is TGTGCCAGTAGACAGGGAAAACACCAGCCCCAGCATTTT.

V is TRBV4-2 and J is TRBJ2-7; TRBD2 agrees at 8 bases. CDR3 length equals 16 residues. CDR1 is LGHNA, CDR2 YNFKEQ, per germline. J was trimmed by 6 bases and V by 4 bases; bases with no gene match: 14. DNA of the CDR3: TGTGCCAGCAGCCCAGCTGCCACGCGGGAGGAGGGCGAGCAGTACTTC. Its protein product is CASSPAATREEGEQYF.

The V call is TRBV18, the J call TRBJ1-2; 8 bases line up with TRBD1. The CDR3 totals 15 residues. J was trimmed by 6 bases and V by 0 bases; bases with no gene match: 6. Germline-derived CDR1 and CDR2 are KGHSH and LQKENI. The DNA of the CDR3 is TGTGCCAGCTCACCACCGTGGACAGGGAGCGATGGCTACACCTTC. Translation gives CASSPPWTGSDGYTF.

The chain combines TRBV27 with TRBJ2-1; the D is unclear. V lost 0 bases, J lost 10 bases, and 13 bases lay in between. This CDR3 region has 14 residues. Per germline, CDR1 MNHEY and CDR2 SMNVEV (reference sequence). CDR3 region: CASSLSRRLGEQFF. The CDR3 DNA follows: TGTGCCAGCAGTTTATCGAGGAGACTGGGCGAGCAGTTCTTC.

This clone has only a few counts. In DNA, the CDR3 is TGCGCCAGCAGCCGAGGACAGACGAACACTGAAGCTTTCTTT. This encodes CASSRGQTNTEAFF. This rearrangement joins TRBV4-3 to TRBJ1-1, with D possibly matching TRBD1 (6 bases). Germline CDR1 is LGHNA and CDR2 is YSLEER. This CDR3 comprises 14 residues. The V gene lost 4 bases and the J gene lost 1 base, with 10 bases spanning the gap.

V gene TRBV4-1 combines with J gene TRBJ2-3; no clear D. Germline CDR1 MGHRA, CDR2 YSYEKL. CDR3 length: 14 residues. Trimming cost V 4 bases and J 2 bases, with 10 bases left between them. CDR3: CASSPSRTTDTQYF. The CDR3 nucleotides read TGCGCCAGCAGCCCCTCCCGGACCACAGATACGCAGTATTTT.

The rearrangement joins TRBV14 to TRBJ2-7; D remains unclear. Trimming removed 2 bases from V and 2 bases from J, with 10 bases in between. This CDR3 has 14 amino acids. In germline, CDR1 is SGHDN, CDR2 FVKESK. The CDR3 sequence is CASSQHPETYEQYF. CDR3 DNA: TGTGCCAGCAGCCAACACCCCGAAACCTACGAGCAGTACTTC.

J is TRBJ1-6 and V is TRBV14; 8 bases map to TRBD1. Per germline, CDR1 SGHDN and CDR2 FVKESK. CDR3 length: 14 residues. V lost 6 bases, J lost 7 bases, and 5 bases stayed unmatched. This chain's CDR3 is CASRTGVDNSPLHF. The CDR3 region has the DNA TGTGCCAGCAGGACAGGGGTCGACAATTCACCCCTCCACTTT.

CDR3 bases: TGTGCCAGCAGTGCGAGGGCGGGGAAGGGAGCAAATCAGCCCCAGCATTTT. Translated: CASSARAGKGANQPQHF. This chain joins TRBV27 and TRBJ1-5; D unclear. V shed 5 bases and J shed 4 bases, with 21 bases lying between them. The CDR3 loop spans 17 amino acids. Germline assignment: CDR1 MNHEY and CDR2 SMNVEV (reference sequence).

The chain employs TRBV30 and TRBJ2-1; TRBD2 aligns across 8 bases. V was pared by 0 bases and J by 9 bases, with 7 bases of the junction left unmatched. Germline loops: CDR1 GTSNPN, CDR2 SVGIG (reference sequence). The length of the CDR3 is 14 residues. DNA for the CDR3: TGTGCCTGGAGTGTACTAGCGGCGTGGGGTGAGCAGTTCTTC. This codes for CAWSVLAAWGEQFF.